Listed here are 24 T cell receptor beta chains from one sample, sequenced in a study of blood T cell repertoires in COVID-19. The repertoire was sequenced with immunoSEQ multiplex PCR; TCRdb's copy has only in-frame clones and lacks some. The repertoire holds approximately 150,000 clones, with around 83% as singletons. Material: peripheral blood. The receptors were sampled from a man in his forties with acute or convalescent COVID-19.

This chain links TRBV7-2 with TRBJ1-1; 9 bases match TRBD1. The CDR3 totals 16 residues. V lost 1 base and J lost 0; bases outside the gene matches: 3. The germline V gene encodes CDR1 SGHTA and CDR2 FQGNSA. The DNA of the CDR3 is TGTGCCAGCAGCTTAGGGACAGGGGTTATGAACACTGAAGCTTTCTTT. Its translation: CASSLGTGVMNTEAFF.

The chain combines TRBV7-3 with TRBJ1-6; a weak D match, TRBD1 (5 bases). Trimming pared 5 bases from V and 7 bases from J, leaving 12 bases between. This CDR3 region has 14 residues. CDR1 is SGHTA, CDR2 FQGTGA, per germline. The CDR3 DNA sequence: TGTGCCAGCAGCGCGACAGCAAAGAATTCACCCCTCCACTTT. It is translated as CASSATAKNSPLHF.

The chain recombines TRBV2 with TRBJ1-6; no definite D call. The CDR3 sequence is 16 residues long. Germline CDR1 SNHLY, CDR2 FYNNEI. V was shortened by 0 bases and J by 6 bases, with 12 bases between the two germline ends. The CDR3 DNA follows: TGTGCCAGCAGTGAAGCCCGGTCCGCCGGTAATTCACCCCTCCACTTT. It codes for CASSEARSAGNSPLHF.

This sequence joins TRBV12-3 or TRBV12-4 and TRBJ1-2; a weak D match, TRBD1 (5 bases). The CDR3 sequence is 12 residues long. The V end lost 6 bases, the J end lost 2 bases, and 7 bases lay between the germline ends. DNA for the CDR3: TGTGCCAGCAGGGACACGAACTATGGCTACACCTTC. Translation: CASRDTNYGYTF.

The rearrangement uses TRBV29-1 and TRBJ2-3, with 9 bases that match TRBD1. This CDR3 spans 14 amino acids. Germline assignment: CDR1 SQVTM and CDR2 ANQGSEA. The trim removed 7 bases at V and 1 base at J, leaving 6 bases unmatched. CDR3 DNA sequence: TGCAGCGCCACCGGGACAGGGCGCACAGATACGCAGTATTTT. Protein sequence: CSATGTGRTDTQYF.

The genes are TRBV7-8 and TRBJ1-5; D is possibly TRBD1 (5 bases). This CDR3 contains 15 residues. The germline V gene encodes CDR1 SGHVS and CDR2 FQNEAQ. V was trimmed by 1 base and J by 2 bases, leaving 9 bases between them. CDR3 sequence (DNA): TGTGCCAGCAGCTTAGGTGGGGGGGGCAATCAGCCCCAGCATTTT. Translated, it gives CASSLGGGGNQPQHF.

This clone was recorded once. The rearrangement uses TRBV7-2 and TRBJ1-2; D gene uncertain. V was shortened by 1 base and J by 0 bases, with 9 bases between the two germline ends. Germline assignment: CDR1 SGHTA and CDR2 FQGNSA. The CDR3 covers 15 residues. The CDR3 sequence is CASSLGRGANYGYTF. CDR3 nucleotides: TGTGCCAGCAGCTTAGGTCGGGGAGCTAACTATGGCTACACCTTC.

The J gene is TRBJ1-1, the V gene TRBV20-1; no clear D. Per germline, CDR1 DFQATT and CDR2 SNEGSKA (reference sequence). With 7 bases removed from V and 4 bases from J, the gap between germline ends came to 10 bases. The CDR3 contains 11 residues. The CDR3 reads CSVLRITEAFF. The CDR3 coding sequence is TGCAGTGTCCTCAGGATCACTGAAGCTTTCTTT.

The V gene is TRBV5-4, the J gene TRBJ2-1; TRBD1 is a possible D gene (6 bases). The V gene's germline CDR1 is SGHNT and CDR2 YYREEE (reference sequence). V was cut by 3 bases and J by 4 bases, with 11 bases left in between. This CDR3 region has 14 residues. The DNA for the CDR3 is TGTGCCAGCAGCTCTGGACAGAAATACAATGAGCAGTTCTTC. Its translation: CASSSGQKYNEQFF.

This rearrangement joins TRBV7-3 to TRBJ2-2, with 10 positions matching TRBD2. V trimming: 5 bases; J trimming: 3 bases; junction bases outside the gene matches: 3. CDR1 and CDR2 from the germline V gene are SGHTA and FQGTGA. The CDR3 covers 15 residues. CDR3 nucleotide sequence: TGTGCCAGCAGCCTTAGCGGGGGGTACACCGGGGAGCTGTTTTTT. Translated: CASSLSGGYTGELFF.

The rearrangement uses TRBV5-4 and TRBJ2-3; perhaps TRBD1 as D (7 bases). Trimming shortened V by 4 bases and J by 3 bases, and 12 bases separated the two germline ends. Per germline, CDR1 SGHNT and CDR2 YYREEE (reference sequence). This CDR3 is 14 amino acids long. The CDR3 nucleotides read TGTGCCAGCAGCGCGGGACAGTCTACAGATACGCAGTATTTT. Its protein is CASSAGQSTDTQYF.

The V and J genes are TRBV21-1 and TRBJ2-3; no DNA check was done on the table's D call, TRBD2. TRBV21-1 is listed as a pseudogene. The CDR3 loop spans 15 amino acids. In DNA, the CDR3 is TGTGCCAGCACCCAGGGGCGGGGGCTAGCGGATACGCAGTATTTT. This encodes CASTQGRGLADTQYF.

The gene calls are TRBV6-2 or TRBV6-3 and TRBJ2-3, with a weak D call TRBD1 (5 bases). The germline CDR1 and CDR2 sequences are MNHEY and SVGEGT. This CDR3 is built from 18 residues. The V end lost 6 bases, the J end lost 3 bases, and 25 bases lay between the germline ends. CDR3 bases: TGTGCCAGCAGCCCCCCGGGCCCGAAGGGGCTGCTAACAGATACGCAGTATTTT. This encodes CASSPPGPKGLLTDTQYF.

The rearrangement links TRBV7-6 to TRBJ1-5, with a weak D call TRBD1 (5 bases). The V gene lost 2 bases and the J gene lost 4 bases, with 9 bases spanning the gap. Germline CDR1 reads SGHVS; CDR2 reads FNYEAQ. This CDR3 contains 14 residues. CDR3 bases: TGTGCCAGCAGCTTAAGTAAGGGGAATCAGCCCCAGCATTTT. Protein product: CASSLSKGNQPQHF. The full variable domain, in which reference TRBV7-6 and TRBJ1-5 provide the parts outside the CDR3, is GAGVSQSPRYKVTKRGQDVALRCDPISGHVSLYWYRQALGQGPEFLTYFNYEAQQDKSGLPNDRFSAERPEGSISTLTIQRTEQRDSAMYRCASSLSKGNQPQHFGDGTRLSIL.

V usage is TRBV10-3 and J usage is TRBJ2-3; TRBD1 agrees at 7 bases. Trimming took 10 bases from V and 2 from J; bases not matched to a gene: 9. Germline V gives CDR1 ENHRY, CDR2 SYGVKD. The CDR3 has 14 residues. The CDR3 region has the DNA TGTGCCACAAACAGGGGTGACAACACAGATACGCAGTATTTT. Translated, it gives CATNRGDNTDTQYF.

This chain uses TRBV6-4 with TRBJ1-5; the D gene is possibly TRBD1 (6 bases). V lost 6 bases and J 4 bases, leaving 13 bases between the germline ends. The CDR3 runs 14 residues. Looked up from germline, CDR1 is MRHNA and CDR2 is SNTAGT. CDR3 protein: CASSLDSTNQPQHF. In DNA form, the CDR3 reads TGTGCCAGCAGCTTGGACAGCACGAATCAGCCCCAGCATTTT.

DNA of the CDR3: TGTGCCAGCAGCCACGAGTACTCCTACAATGAGCAGTTCTTC. It is translated as CASSHEYSYNEQFF. The chain has TRBV14 and TRBJ2-1, with no clear D. Germline V gene sequence: CDR1 SGHDN, CDR2 FVKESK. V was clipped by 3 bases and J by 0 bases, with 6 bases between them. This CDR3 spans 14 amino acids.

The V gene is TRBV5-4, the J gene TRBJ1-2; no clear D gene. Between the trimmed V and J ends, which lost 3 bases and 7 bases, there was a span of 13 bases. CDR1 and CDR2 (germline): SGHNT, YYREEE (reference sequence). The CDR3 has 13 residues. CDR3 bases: TGTGCCAGCAGCTCCCCTTTAAGCGGTGGCTACACCTTC. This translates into CASSSPLSGGYTF.

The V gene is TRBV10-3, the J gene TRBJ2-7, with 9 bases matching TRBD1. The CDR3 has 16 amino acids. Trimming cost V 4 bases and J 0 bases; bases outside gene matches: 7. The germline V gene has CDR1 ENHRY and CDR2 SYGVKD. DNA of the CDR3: TGTGCCATCAGTGTGCAAGGGGACAGGGCCTCCTACGAGCAGTACTTC. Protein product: CAISVQGDRASYEQYF.

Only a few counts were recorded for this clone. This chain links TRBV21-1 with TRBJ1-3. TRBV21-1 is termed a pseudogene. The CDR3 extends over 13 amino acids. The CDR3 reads CASSKGGLDTIYF. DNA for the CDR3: TGTGCCAGCAGCAAAGGAGGTCTGGACACCATATATTTT.

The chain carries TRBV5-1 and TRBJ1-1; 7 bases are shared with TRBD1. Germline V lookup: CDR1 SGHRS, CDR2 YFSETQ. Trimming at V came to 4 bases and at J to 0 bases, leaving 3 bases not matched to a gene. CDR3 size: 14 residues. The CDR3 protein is CASSQTGVNTEAFF. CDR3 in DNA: TGCGCCAGCAGCCAAACAGGGGTGAACACTGAAGCTTTCTTT.

This chain's CDR3 is CASIAQGLTEAFF. In DNA form, the CDR3 reads TGCGCCAGCATAGCCCAGGGTCTGACTGAAGCTTTCTTT. The J gene is TRBJ1-1, the V gene TRBV10-2; possibly TRBD1 for D (5 bases). CDR1 WSHSY and CDR2 SAAADI come from the germline V gene. There are 13 residues in the CDR3. V was trimmed by 7 bases and J by 5 bases, leaving 14 bases between them.

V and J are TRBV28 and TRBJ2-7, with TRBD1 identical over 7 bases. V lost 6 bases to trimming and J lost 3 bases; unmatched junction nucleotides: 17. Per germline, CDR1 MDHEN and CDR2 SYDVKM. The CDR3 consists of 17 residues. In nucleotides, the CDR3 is TGTGCCAGCAGCTCAGCTTGGGACAGCCTCAACGTCTACGAGCAGTACTTC. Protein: CASSSAWDSLNVYEQYF.

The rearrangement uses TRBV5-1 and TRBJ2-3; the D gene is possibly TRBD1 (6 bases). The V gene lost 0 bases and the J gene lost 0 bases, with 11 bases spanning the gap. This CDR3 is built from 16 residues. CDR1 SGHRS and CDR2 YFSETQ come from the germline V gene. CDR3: CASSLGQVQSTDTQYF. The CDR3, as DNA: TGCGCCAGCAGCTTGGGACAGGTCCAAAGCACAGATACGCAGTATTTT.